Detailed here is one T cell receptor beta chain. Its antigen is unidentified. This entry comes from a study of response to subunit inactivated influenza vaccine. Study findings and constraints: After each seasonal influenza vaccination, few new T cells are recruited, the authors suggested.

TCRdb processed the RT-PCR reads anew with MiXCR; each CDR3 protein has one entry. The sample lists some 800,000 distinct CDR3 sequences, roughly 20% seen once, with roughly 10% in the top ten. The sample here was PBMCs from blood, taken less than 6 days after vaccination. The origin of this receptor is a man over 45 who received an inactivated influenza vaccine.

CDR3 coding DNA: TGTGCCAGCAGGCCTAGCGGGAGCCCCAATGAGCAGTTCTTC. Its translation: CASRPSGSPNEQFF. V is TRBV6-1 and J is TRBJ2-1, with 10 bases lining up with TRBD2. Germline lookup yields CDR1 MNHNS and CDR2 SASEGT. The CDR3 totals 14 residues. V trimming: 6 bases; J trimming: 6 bases; junction bases outside the gene matches: 5.